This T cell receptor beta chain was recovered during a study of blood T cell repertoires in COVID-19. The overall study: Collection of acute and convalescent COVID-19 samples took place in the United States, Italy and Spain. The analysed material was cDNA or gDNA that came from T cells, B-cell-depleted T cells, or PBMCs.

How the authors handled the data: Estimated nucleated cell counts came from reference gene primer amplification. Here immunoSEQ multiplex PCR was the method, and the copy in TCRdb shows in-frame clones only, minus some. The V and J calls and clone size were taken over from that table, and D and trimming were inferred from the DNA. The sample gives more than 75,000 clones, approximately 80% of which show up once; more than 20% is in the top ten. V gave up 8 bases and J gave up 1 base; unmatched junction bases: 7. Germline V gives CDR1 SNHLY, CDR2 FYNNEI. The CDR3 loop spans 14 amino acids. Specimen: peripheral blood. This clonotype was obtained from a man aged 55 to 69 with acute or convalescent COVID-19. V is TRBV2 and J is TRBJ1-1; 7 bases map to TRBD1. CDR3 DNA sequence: TGTGCCAGCGACAGGGTCAGGGGGAACACTGAAGCTTTCTTT. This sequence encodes CASDRVRGNTEAFF.